The 17 T cell receptor beta chains listed next were all sequenced from one sample in a study of shared clonotypes between healthy human individuals. The naive CD8 population came from CD45RO-negative cells selected for CCR7, without terminally differentiated effector memory CD45RA+ cells. Profiling relied on immunoSEQ multiplex PCR, and the TCRdb table lists in-frame clones only, not all of them. The sample has under 850,000 clones, 85% to 95% seen once. The sample was naive CD8+ T cells sorted from blood. The receptor set was obtained from a man aged 30-40 years in good health.

The rearrangement uses TRBV4-3 and TRBJ1-1; D is possibly TRBD1 (5 bases). The CDR3 runs 14 residues. The germline V gene has CDR1 LGHNA and CDR2 YSLEER. Trimming took off 5 bases at V and 1 base at J, with 11 bases between the two ends. CDR3 region: CASSTGLSNTEAFF. CDR3 DNA: TGCGCCAGCAGCACGGGACTCTCGAACACTGAAGCTTTCTTT.

The gene calls are TRBV14 and TRBJ2-5; D might be TRBD1 or TRBD2, each matching 5 bases. The CDR3 sequence is 19 residues long. Per germline, CDR1 SGHDN and CDR2 FVKESK. The V end was cut by 0 bases, the J end by 4 bases, with 24 bases between. CDR3 sequence: CASSQDVRYYRDQGETQYF. CDR3 sequence (DNA): TGTGCCAGCAGCCAAGATGTGAGGTATTATAGGGACCAGGGAGAGACCCAGTACTTC.

The rearrangement joins TRBV11-2 to TRBJ1-1; D is perhaps TRBD1 (6 bases). V lost 0 bases and J 1 base, leaving 15 bases between the germline ends. The V gene's germline CDR1 is SGHAT and CDR2 FQNNGV. This CDR3 has 17 amino acids. CDR3 residues: CASSLDGGTYSNTEAFF. The CDR3, as DNA: TGTGCCAGCAGCTTAGATGGAGGGACATATTCGAACACTGAAGCTTTCTTT.

The chain recombines TRBV27 with TRBJ2-1, with D maybe TRBD1 (6 bases). CDR1 is MNHEY and CDR2 is SMNVEV in the germline V gene (reference sequence). This CDR3 has 17 residues. Trimming took 6 bases from V and 0 from J, leaving 18 bases between them. The CDR3 region is CASRLAGAGSSYNEQFF. The CDR3 coding sequence is TGTGCCAGCAGGCTCGCAGGGGCGGGTAGCTCCTACAATGAGCAGTTCTTC.

The rearrangement joins TRBV9 to TRBJ2-2; 7 bases map to TRBD2. The length of the CDR3 is 17 residues. V trimming: 4 bases; J trimming: 0 bases; junction bases outside the gene matches: 9. Looked up from germline, CDR1 is SGDLS and CDR2 is YYNGEE. The CDR3 region is CASSPELLATNTGELFF. CDR3 DNA sequence: TGTGCCAGCAGCCCAGAATTACTAGCGACGAACACCGGGGAGCTGTTTTTT.

As concerns this clone: The sample holds other DNA sequences that translate to the same CDR3. This chain joins TRBV9 and TRBJ2-7, with TRBD1 matching 7 bases. J gave up 4 bases and V 0 bases, and 4 bases lay outside the gene matches. CDR1 and CDR2 from the germline V gene are SGDLS and YYNGEE. The CDR3 covers 14 residues. The DNA for the CDR3 is TGTGCCAGCAGCGTAGGTACAGGGGCGTACGAGCAGTACTTC. This gives the protein CASSVGTGAYEQYF.

The J gene is TRBJ2-1, the V gene TRBV5-8; unclear D gene. Germline CDR1 and CDR2: SGHTS and YDEGEE. V lost 0 bases to trimming and J lost 9 bases, with 7 bases between them. The CDR3 has 12 amino acids. CDR3 nucleotide sequence: TGTGCCAGCAGCTTGGACCCGGTTGAGCAGTTCTTC. Translated: CASSLDPVEQFF.

The rearrangement joins TRBV9 to TRBJ1-3; D is unresolved. Trimming left V 3 bases short and J 6 bases short, with 19 bases between. The CDR3 is made up of 16 amino acids. CDR1 SGDLS and CDR2 YYNGEE come from the germline V gene. CDR3 sequence reads: CASSAYSSGFPNTIYF. The CDR3 region has the DNA TGTGCCAGCAGCGCATACTCCTCCGGATTCCCAAACACCATATATTTT.

The rearrangement joins TRBV5-6 to TRBJ2-5, with 7 nucleotides matching TRBD2. The CDR3 length is 15 residues. The germline CDR1 and CDR2 sequences are SGHDT and YYEEEE. With 0 bases clipped from V and 2 bases from J, the junction kept 4 bases outside the gene matches. The CDR3 sequence: CASSLALGGQETQYF. The CDR3 DNA reads TGTGCCAGCAGCTTGGCCTTGGGAGGGCAAGAGACCCAGTACTTC.

The rearrangement joins TRBV5-5 to TRBJ1-1, with D unresolved. The length of the CDR3 is 13 residues. V was shortened by 0 bases and J by 2 bases, with 5 bases between the two germline ends. Germline assignment: CDR1 SGHKS and CDR2 YYEKEE (reference sequence). CDR3 sequence reads: CASSLGENTEAFF. The DNA for the CDR3 is TGTGCCAGCAGCTTGGGGGAAAACACTGAAGCTTTCTTT. Supplemented by reference TRBV5-5 and TRBJ1-1, the full variable domain reads DAGVTQSPTHLIKTRGQQVTLRCSPISGHKSVSWYQQVLGQGPQFIFQYYEKEERGRGNFPDRFSARQFPNYSSELNVNALLLGDSALYLCASSLGENTEAFFGQGTRLTVV.

V usage is TRBV5-1 and J usage is TRBJ2-7, with 8 bases that match TRBD1. CDR1 is SGHRS and CDR2 is YFSETQ in the germline V gene. V dropped 4 bases and J dropped 5; count of bases not matched to a gene: 8. This CDR3 contains 14 residues. The CDR3 DNA is TGCGCCAGCAGCCCGCGGACAGGGATAAACGAGCAGTACTTC. Its translation is CASSPRTGINEQYF. Full variable domain (outside the CDR3, taken from reference TRBV5-1 and TRBJ2-7): KAGVTQTPRYLIKTRGQQVTLSCSPISGHRSVSWYQQTPGQGLQFLFEYFSETQRNKGNFPGRFSGRQFSNSRSEMNVSTLELGDSALYLCASSPRTGINEQYFGPGTRLTVT.

The chain joins TRBV30 to TRBJ2-5; possibly TRBD1 or TRBD2 for D (5 bases each). The germline V gene has CDR1 GTSNPN and CDR2 SVGIG (reference sequence). This CDR3 region has 13 residues. V was trimmed by 4 bases and J by 4 bases, leaving 13 bases between them. The CDR3 region is CAWTGTVGETQYF. In DNA, the CDR3 is TGTGCCTGGACCGGGACGGTTGGAGAGACCCAGTACTTC.

V gene TRBV10-1 combines with J gene TRBJ2-1; 13 bases fit TRBD2. V dropped 5 bases and J dropped 8; count of bases not matched to a gene: 3. The germline V gene has CDR1 WNHNN and CDR2 SYGVQD (reference sequence). This CDR3 comprises 14 residues. The CDR3 coding sequence is TGCGCCAGCAGTCCCGGACTAGCGGGAGATGAGCAGTTCTTC. Its protein is CASSPGLAGDEQFF.

The chain recombines TRBV15 with TRBJ2-1, with 8 bases fitting TRBD1. The CDR3 contains 13 residues. With 1 base clipped from V and 9 bases from J, the junction kept 2 bases outside the gene matches. The germline V gene encodes CDR1 LNHNV and CDR2 YYDKDF (reference sequence). The CDR3 DNA is TGTGCCACCAGCAGAGCAGGGGGCTTTGAGCAGTTCTTC. Amino acid sequence: CATSRAGGFEQFF.

The chain recombines TRBV2 with TRBJ2-5; D perhaps matches TRBD1 (5 bases). V was cut by 2 bases and J by 4 bases, with 11 bases left in between. CDR3 length: 14 residues. Germline V gives CDR1 SNHLY, CDR2 FYNNEI. CDR3 protein: CASSEFGQGETQYF. Here the CDR3 DNA reads TGTGCCAGCAGTGAATTTGGGCAGGGAGAGACCCAGTACTTC.

Details on this clone: The sample holds other DNA sequences that translate to the same CDR3. The rearrangement joins TRBV7-3 to TRBJ2-1; 11 nucleotides align to TRBD2. The length of the CDR3 is 15 residues. J was trimmed by 5 bases and V by 3 bases; bases with no gene match: 3. The germline gives CDR1 SGHTA, CDR2 FQGTGA. The CDR3 sequence is CASSLLAGGDNEQFF. The CDR3 bases are TGTGCCAGCAGCTTGCTAGCGGGGGGAGACAATGAGCAGTTCTTC.

The rearrangement links TRBV5-1 to TRBJ2-7, with a weak D call TRBD1 (6 bases). Germline loops: CDR1 SGHRS, CDR2 YFSETQ. The V end lost 1 base, the J end lost 2 bases, and 16 bases lay between the germline ends. CDR3 size: 16 residues. The CDR3, as DNA: TGCGCCAGCAGCTTGCCAGACAGGTCAACTACCTACGAGCAGTACTTC. As protein: CASSLPDRSTTYEQYF.